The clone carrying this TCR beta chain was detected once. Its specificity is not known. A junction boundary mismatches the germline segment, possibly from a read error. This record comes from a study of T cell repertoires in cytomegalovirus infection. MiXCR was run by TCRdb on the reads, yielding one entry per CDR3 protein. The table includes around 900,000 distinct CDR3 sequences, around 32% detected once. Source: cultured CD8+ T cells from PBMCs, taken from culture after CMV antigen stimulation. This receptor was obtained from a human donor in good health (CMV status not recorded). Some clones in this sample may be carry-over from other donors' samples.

The CDR3 loop reads CANSQVTRAGPDTQYF. In nucleotides, the CDR3 is TGCGCCAACAGCCAAGTAACACGGGCTGGCCCAGATACGCAGTATTTT. This sequence joins TRBV4-1 and TRBJ2-3; D not certain. CDR1 MGHRA and CDR2 YSYEKL come from the germline V gene. The CDR3 sequence is 16 residues long.